One and the same sample provided the 28 T cell receptor beta chains below, sequenced in a study of T cell repertoires in cytomegalovirus infection. TCRdb re-analysed the reads in MiXCR, keeping a single row per CDR3 protein. Among 150,000 to 200,000 distinct CDR3 sequences listed, around 20% were seen once. Sequencing was performed on PBMCs. These receptors came from a human donor in good health (CMV status not recorded). Some clones in this sample may be carry-over from other donors' samples.

The chain is built from TRBV5-1 and TRBJ1-2; D remains ambiguous. Trimming removed 4 bases at V and 4 bases at J, with 14 bases between. The CDR3 has 14 amino acids. Germline V gene data show CDR1 as SGHRS and CDR2 as YFSETQ. The CDR3 loop is CASSRAGSSYGYTF. The CDR3 nucleotides are TGCGCCAGCAGCCGGGCGGGTTCGTCCTATGGCTACACCTTC.

A few counts support this clonotype. The V and J genes are TRBV5-1 and TRBJ1-1, with D unclear. The CDR3 consists of 13 residues. V dropped 6 bases and J dropped 1 base, with 10 bases sitting between them. Per the germline V gene, CDR1 is SGHRS and CDR2 is YFSETQ. The CDR3 is CASTLGENTEAFF. Here the CDR3 DNA reads TGCGCCAGCACCCTGGGAGAGAACACTGAAGCTTTCTTT.

The chain combines TRBV12-3 or TRBV12-4 with TRBJ1-5; 7 bases match TRBD1. Trimming removed 7 bases from V and 1 base from J; junction bases left unmatched: 4. The CDR3 sequence is 14 residues long. CDR3 DNA: TGTGCCAGCATCTCGGACAGGAGCAATCAGCCCCAGCATTTT. Translated, it gives CASISDRSNQPQHF.

V gene TRBV29-1 combines with J gene TRBJ2-3; no firm D call. CDR1 and CDR2 from the germline V gene are SQVTM and ANQGSEA. The V gene lost 3 bases and the J gene lost 0 bases, with 4 bases spanning the gap. The CDR3 loop spans 12 amino acids. The CDR3 sequence is CSVEPSTDTQYF. The CDR3 DNA reads as TGCAGCGTTGAGCCCAGCACAGATACGCAGTATTTT.

This clonotype was picked up many times. The chain has TRBV15 and TRBJ1-4, with D hard to call. This CDR3 spans 15 amino acids. V gave up 1 base and J gave up 3 bases, with 9 bases separating them. In germline, CDR1 is LNHNV, CDR2 YYDKDF (reference sequence). The CDR3 sequence is CATSRAKGPNEKLFF. As DNA, the CDR3 is TGTGCCACCAGCAGAGCGAAAGGGCCTAATGAAAAACTGTTTTTT.

This clonotype appeared a few times. V usage is TRBV7-9 and J usage is TRBJ2-5; D remains unclear. Deletions cut 4 bases from V and 5 bases from J, with 14 bases between. Per germline, CDR1 SEHNR and CDR2 FQNEAQ (reference sequence). This CDR3 region has 14 residues. The CDR3 DNA follows: TGTGCCAGCAGCTCCGACCGGGCCCGGGAGACCCAGTACTTC. As protein: CASSSDRARETQYF.

This chain links TRBV5-4 with TRBJ2-2; D may be TRBD1 or TRBD2 (5 bases each). The V gene lost 0 bases and the J gene lost 5 bases, with 11 bases spanning the gap. The CDR3 runs 15 residues. CDR1 and CDR2 (germline): SGHNT, YYREEE (reference sequence). CDR3 sequence reads: CASSLEGWGTGELFF. CDR3 bases: TGTGCCAGCAGCTTGGAAGGGTGGGGGACCGGGGAGCTGTTTTTT. Full variable domain (outside the CDR3, taken from reference TRBV5-4 and TRBJ2-2): ETGVTQSPTHLIKTRGQQVTLRCSSQSGHNTVSWYQQALGQGPQFIFQYYREEENGRGNFPPRFSGLQFPNYSSELNVNALELDDSALYLCASSLEGWGTGELFFGEGSRLTVL.

In its sample, this clonotype was seen many times. The chain joins TRBV28 to TRBJ2-1; 9 bases agree with TRBD1. V was pared by 5 bases and J by 5 bases, with 7 bases of the junction left unmatched. Per the germline V gene, CDR1 is MDHEN and CDR2 is SYDVKM. The CDR3 length is 15 residues. The CDR3 spells CASSLGQGWNNEQFF. The CDR3 DNA sequence: TGTGCCAGCAGTCTTGGACAGGGGTGGAACAATGAGCAGTTCTTC.

The chain carries TRBV12-3 or TRBV12-4 and TRBJ2-7, with 9 positions matching TRBD1. V lost 8 bases and J lost 3; bases outside the gene matches: 8. This CDR3 region has 14 residues. The CDR3 sequence: CASGNGQGIYEQYF. In nucleotides, the CDR3 is TGTGCCAGCGGAAACGGACAGGGGATCTACGAGCAGTACTTC.

There are a few counts of this clonotype. The J gene is TRBJ1-1, the V gene TRBV2, with unresolved D. Trimming removed 7 bases at V and 3 bases at J, with 9 bases between. In germline, CDR1 is SNHLY, CDR2 FYNNEI. The CDR3 has 12 amino acids. The CDR3 DNA reads as TGTGCCAGCAATATCGAGGACACTGAAGCTTTCTTT. It translates to CASNIEDTEAFF.

This clonotype came up once. This rearrangement joins TRBV5-6 to TRBJ2-2; the D is unclear. The CDR3 consists of 12 residues. Germline V gives CDR1 SGHDT, CDR2 YYEEEE. Trimming removed 1 base at V and 8 bases at J, with 6 bases between. The DNA of the CDR3 is TGTGCCAGCAGCTTGTTCTCGGGGGAGCTGTTTTTT. Protein product: CASSLFSGELFF. Using reference TRBV5-6 and TRBJ2-2 for the parts outside the CDR3, the full variable domain is DAGVTQSPTHLIKTRGQQVTLRCSPKSGHDTVSWYQQALGQGPQFIFQYYEEEERQRGNFPDRFSGHQFPNYSSELNVNALLLGDSALYLCASSLFSGELFFGEGSRLTVL.

The chain recombines TRBV19 with TRBJ1-1; tentative D call: TRBD1 (6 bases). The CDR3 covers 18 residues. Per the germline V gene, CDR1 is LNHDA and CDR2 is SQIVND (reference sequence). V gave up 2 bases and J gave up 3 bases, with 22 bases separating them. CDR3 DNA: TGTGCCAGTAGTATAAGGCGATCCCAGGGGACGACGTACACTGAAGCTTTCTTT. Residues: CASSIRRSQGTTYTEAFF.

V gene TRBV7-9 combines with J gene TRBJ2-1; D possibly matches TRBD1 or TRBD2 (6 bases each). The CDR3 has 16 residues. Germline CDR1 and CDR2: SEHNR and FQNEAQ (reference sequence). V was cut by 5 bases and J by 9 bases, with 23 bases left in between. The CDR3 nucleotides are TGTGCCAGCAGCAAAGGGGGGAGCGGAGGCCTATTTGAGCAGTTCTTC. Protein: CASSKGGSGGLFEQFF.

The chain joins TRBV29-1 to TRBJ2-4; D unresolved. CDR1 and CDR2 from the germline V gene are SQVTM and ANQGSEA. This CDR3 contains 15 residues. V was clipped by 4 bases and J by 1 base, with 14 bases between them. CDR3 bases: TGCAGCGTTGTAGTTCGCAGACCGGCCAAAAACATTCAGTACTTC. Encoded protein: CSVVVRRPAKNIQYF.

The chain links TRBV28 to TRBJ2-7, with D perhaps TRBD2 (6 bases). V was pared by 6 bases and J by 5 bases, with 20 bases between. Germline CDR1 MDHEN, CDR2 SYDVKM. The CDR3 is made up of 15 amino acids. The CDR3 reads CASSQAGLLNNEQYF. The CDR3 nucleotides read TGTGCCAGCAGCCAAGCGGGCCTGTTGAATAACGAGCAGTACTTC. The whole variable domain, remainder taken from reference TRBV28 and TRBJ2-7, is DVKVTQSSRYLVKRTGEKVFLECVQDMDHENMFWYRQDPGLGLRLIYFSYDVKMKEKGDIPEGYSVSREKKERFSLILESASTNQTSMYLCASSQAGLLNNEQYFGPGTRLTVT.

The chain carries TRBV4-1 and TRBJ1-1, with TRBD1 matching over 7 bases. Trimming removed 0 bases from V and 4 bases from J; junction bases left unmatched: 2. The CDR3 covers 14 residues. Per the germline V gene, CDR1 is MGHRA and CDR2 is YSYEKL. The CDR3 nucleotides read TGCGCCAGCAGCCAAGATCAGGGGGGCACTGAAGCTTTCTTT. Translation gives CASSQDQGGTEAFF.

V gene TRBV7-2 combines with J gene TRBJ1-5; D remains ambiguous. V gave up 5 bases and J gave up 4 bases, with 12 bases separating them. CDR3 length equals 14 residues. From germline, CDR1 is SGHTA and CDR2 FQGNSA. CDR3 sequence reads: CASSRPGRNQPQHF. CDR3 DNA: TGTGCCAGCAGCAGACCAGGTCGGAATCAGCCCCAGCATTTT.

This clonotype was observed many times. DNA for the CDR3: TGTGCCAGCAGCCAAGGGCTAGCGGGAGGACACGAGCAGTACTTC. Protein product: CASSQGLAGGHEQYF. V and J are TRBV4-2 and TRBJ2-7; 11 bases match TRBD2. CDR3 length: 15 amino acids. Germline V gene sequence: CDR1 LGHNA, CDR2 YNFKEQ. Germline trimming cut 1 base from V and 5 bases from J; bases unmatched to any gene: 4.

This clonotype was observed a handful of times. The gene calls are TRBV23-1 and TRBJ2-1; 7 positions agree with TRBD2. TRBV23-1 is recorded as an ORF, its role being uncertain. V gave up 5 bases and J gave up 2 bases; unmatched junction bases: 9. The CDR3 has 16 amino acids. CDR3 in DNA: TGCGCCAGCAGTTACCCGGGACTACGGACCTACAATGAGCAGTTCTTC. It is translated as CASSYPGLRTYNEQFF.

The chain combines TRBV5-1 with TRBJ2-7; D possibly corresponds to TRBD2 (6 bases). The CDR3 spans 16 residues. Per germline, CDR1 SGHRS and CDR2 YFSETQ. The V end was cut by 4 bases, the J end by 5 bases, with 22 bases between. For the CDR3, the DNA is TGCGCCAGCAGCCCGGGGACTGGGGGGTTGTTGAACGAGCAGTACTTC. Its protein product is CASSPGTGGLLNEQYF. Supplemented by reference TRBV5-1 and TRBJ2-7, the full variable domain reads KAGVTQTPRYLIKTRGQQVTLSCSPISGHRSVSWYQQTPGQGLQFLFEYFSETQRNKGNFPGRFSGRQFSNSRSEMNVSTLELGDSALYLCASSPGTGGLLNEQYFGPGTRLTVT.

In this sample, this clonotype turned up many times. The rearrangement joins TRBV5-1 to TRBJ2-5, with D possibly TRBD2 on 5 matching bases. CDR3 length equals 14 residues. Trimming shortened V by 2 bases and J by 2 bases, and 10 bases separated the two germline ends. From germline, CDR1 is SGHRS and CDR2 YFSETQ. CDR3 nucleotide sequence: TGCGCCAGCAGCTTAAATAGCGTGCAAGAGACCCAGTACTTC. It is translated as CASSLNSVQETQYF.

In the case of this clonotype: Mismatch with germline at one junction end may stem from a read error. The chain joins TRBV19 to TRBJ1-5; 12 bases are a match to TRBD1. The CDR3 is made up of 15 amino acids. CDR1 is LNHDA and CDR2 is SQIVND in the germline V gene (reference sequence). CDR3 DNA: TGTGTCAGTAGTGCCGGGACAGGGGGCGTTCAGCCCCAGCATTTT. Amino acid sequence: CVSSAGTGGVQPQHF.

At least ten counts were recorded for this clonotype. This chain uses TRBV7-6 with TRBJ2-3; D possibly uses TRBD1 or TRBD2 (5 bases each). The CDR3 is 15 amino acids. The germline V gene has CDR1 SGHVS and CDR2 FNYEAQ. The V gene lost 5 bases and the J gene lost 2 bases, with 14 bases spanning the gap. CDR3 region: CASSRDGQFTDTQYF. CDR3 bases: TGTGCCAGCAGCCGGGACGGTCAATTCACAGATACGCAGTATTTT.

The chain carries TRBV12-3 or TRBV12-4 and TRBJ1-1; 7 positions agree with TRBD1. The CDR3 consists of 14 residues. Losses at the gene ends were 5 bases for V and 0 bases for J; bases not matched to a gene: 3. This chain's CDR3 is CASSRDRVNTEAFF. In DNA, the CDR3 is TGTGCCAGCAGTCGAGACAGGGTGAACACTGAAGCTTTCTTT.

This clonotype was observed a few times. This chain links TRBV12-3 or TRBV12-4 with TRBJ1-5; TRBD1 might be the D (6 bases). CDR3 size: 15 residues. V gave up 4 bases and J gave up 7 bases, with 17 bases separating them. The CDR3 region is CASSYSQGGGQPQHF. The CDR3 bases are TGTGCCAGCAGTTACTCACAGGGAGGAGGACAGCCCCAGCATTTT.

A word on this clonotype: This may be a read error, as it is one base from a much larger clone. The CDR3 DNA follows: TGTGCCAGCAGTAAGCAGGAGGCGTTATCCTACAATGAGCAGTTCTTC. Translating gives CASSKQEALSYNEQFF. The rearrangement joins TRBV7-8 to TRBJ2-1; D is possibly TRBD2 (5 bases). V was clipped by 6 bases and J by 1 base, with 16 bases between them. Germline CDR1 reads SGHVS; CDR2 reads FQNEAQ. This CDR3 is built from 16 residues. The variable domain in full, with the rest retrieved from reference TRBV7-8 and TRBJ2-1, is GAGVSQSPRYKVAKRGQDVALRCDPISGHVSLFWYQQALGQGPEFLTYFQNEAQLDKSGLPSDRFFAERPEGSVSTLKIQRTQQEDSAVYLCASSKQEALSYNEQFFGPGTRLTVL.

Only a few counts were recorded for this clonotype. J is TRBJ1-6 and V is TRBV7-3, with D perhaps matching TRBD1 (5 bases). The length of the CDR3 is 14 residues. CDR1 and CDR2 from the germline V gene are SGHTA and FQGTGA. The V and J ends lost 4 bases and 2 bases respectively, with 6 bases between them. Here the CDR3 reads CASSSGPYNSPLHF. The CDR3 DNA follows: TGTGCCAGCAGCTCAGGGCCCTATAATTCACCCCTCCACTTT. Full variable domain (remainder filled in from reference TRBV7-3 and TRBJ1-6): GAGVSQTPSNKVTEKGKYVELRCDPISGHTALYWYRQSLGQGPEFLIYFQGTGAADDSGLPNDRFFAVRPEGSVSTLKIQRTERGDSAVYLCASSSGPYNSPLHFGNGTRLTVT.

This clonotype occurred many times. This rearrangement joins TRBV7-4 to TRBJ1-5; 8 nucleotides line up with TRBD1. Germline V lookup: CDR1 SGHVT, CDR2 SQSDAQ. This CDR3 region has 13 residues. Trimming at V came to 5 bases and at J to 7 bases, leaving 4 bases not matched to a gene. The DNA of the CDR3 is TGTGCCAGCAGCCCGACAGGGGTCCAGCCCCAGCATTTT. Protein: CASSPTGVQPQHF.